The 18 T cell receptor beta chains below all came from one sample that was sequenced in a study of blood T cell repertoires in COVID-19. The table came from immunoSEQ multiplex PCR; TCRdb's copy has only in-frame clones and leaves some out. The sample records 200,000 or so clones, approximately 80% being singletons. Sequencing input: peripheral blood. These receptor sequences come from a human donor with acute or convalescent COVID-19. The donor label of this sample is uncertain.

The V call is TRBV28, the J call TRBJ2-5; D might be TRBD1 (6 bases). V dropped 2 bases and J dropped 4 bases, with 17 bases sitting between them. This CDR3 is built from 16 residues. CDR1 and CDR2 from the germline V gene are MDHEN and SYDVKM. For the CDR3, the DNA is TGTGCCAGCAGTTTAAGACAGGCCACAGGCCGAGAGACCCAGTACTTC. Translated: CASSLRQATGRETQYF.

V and J are TRBV12-3 or TRBV12-4 and TRBJ2-3, with D uncertain. This CDR3 region has 13 residues. Trimming took 8 bases from V and 0 from J, leaving 9 bases between them. CDR3 in amino acids: CASRQTSTDTQYF. CDR3 nucleotides: TGTGCCAGCCGCCAAACAAGCACAGATACGCAGTATTTT.

This sequence joins TRBV7-2 and TRBJ1-1; tentatively, D is TRBD1 (5 bases). The CDR3 sequence is 16 residues long. From germline, CDR1 is SGHTA and CDR2 FQGNSA. Trimming removed 1 base at V and 8 bases at J, with 20 bases between. The CDR3 protein is CASSLGRIIRGGEAFF. The CDR3 DNA follows: TGTGCCAGCAGCTTAGGCCGGATTATTAGGGGAGGGGAAGCTTTCTTT.

The chain employs TRBV7-2 and TRBJ2-1; the match to TRBD2 covers 10 bases. V lost 6 bases to trimming and J lost 8 bases; unmatched junction nucleotides: 4. Germline V gene lookup returns CDR1 SGHTA and CDR2 FQGNSA. CDR3 length equals 13 residues. The CDR3 DNA follows: TGTGCCAGCAGTCCTAGCGGGAGCTATGAGCAGTTCTTC. Encoded protein: CASSPSGSYEQFF. The whole variable domain, remainder taken from reference TRBV7-2 and TRBJ2-1, is GAGVSQSPSNKVTEKGKDVELRCDPISGHTALYWYRQSLGQGLEFLIYFQGNSAPDKSGLPSDRFSAERTGGSVSTLTIQRTQQEDSAVYLCASSPSGSYEQFFGPGTRLTVL.

The rearrangement links TRBV28 to TRBJ2-1; TRBD2 matches 8 bases. The CDR3 is made up of 16 amino acids. The germline V gene encodes CDR1 MDHEN and CDR2 SYDVKM. Losses at the gene ends were 6 bases for V and 0 bases for J; bases not matched to a gene: 7. CDR3 nucleotides: TGTGCCAGCAGAGCGGCTAGCGGGTCCTCCTACAATGAGCAGTTCTTC. As protein: CASRAASGSSYNEQFF.

The V and J genes are TRBV7-2 and TRBJ1-2, with a weak D call TRBD1 (6 bases). The germline CDR1 and CDR2 sequences are SGHTA and FQGNSA. V lost 5 bases and J lost 8, with 18 bases in between. The CDR3 length is 14 residues. CDR3 nucleotide sequence: TGTGCCAGCAGCGCGAGCCAGGGGTTGCAAGGCTACACCTTC. It codes for CASSASQGLQGYTF.

Regarding this clone: Mismatch with germline at one junction end may stem from a read error. The chain recombines TRBV30 with TRBJ1-3; D is unresolved. This CDR3 has 13 residues. CDR1 is GTSNPN, CDR2 SVGIG, per germline (reference sequence). The CDR3 DNA reads TGTGCCTGGGGTGTGGGAGCTGGAAACACCATATATTTT. As protein: CAWGVGAGNTIYF.

This clone is a singleton in its sample. This chain joins TRBV6-5 and TRBJ2-3, with D hard to call. Germline CDR1 and CDR2: MNHEY and SVGAGI. The CDR3 has 10 residues. Trimming removed 8 bases at V and 5 bases at J, with 5 bases between. In nucleotides, the CDR3 is TGTGCCAGCTTCGGAGATACGCAGTATTTT. It encodes CASFGDTQYF.

The CDR3 loop is CASSRSGSSYEQYF. Written as DNA, the CDR3 is TGTGCCAGCAGCCGGAGCGGGAGCTCCTACGAGCAGTACTTC. The V gene is TRBV4-2, the J gene TRBJ2-7, with 8 bases identical to TRBD2. The V and J ends lost 4 bases and 0 bases, in that order; junction bases with no gene match: 2. CDR1 and CDR2 (germline): LGHNA, YNFKEQ. There are 14 residues in the CDR3.

This sequence joins TRBV30 and TRBJ1-2, with 9 bases identical to TRBD1. V lost 5 bases and J lost 4; bases outside the gene matches: 8. From germline, CDR1 is GTSNPN and CDR2 SVGIG (reference sequence). The CDR3 spans 14 residues. The CDR3: CAWVSGTGRYGYTF. CDR3 in DNA: TGTGCCTGGGTATCCGGGACAGGGCGCTATGGCTACACCTTC.

This clone showed up just once. The V and J genes are TRBV3-1 (or the pseudogene TRBV3-2) and TRBJ1-3, with no clear D. CDR1 and CDR2 (germline): LGHDT, YNNKEL (reference sequence). V shed 6 bases and J shed 0 bases, with 15 bases lying between them. This CDR3 has 16 amino acids. CDR3 DNA: TGTGCCAGCAGTCTCTTCACACCTTACTCTGGAAACACCATATATTTT. Translation gives CASSLFTPYSGNTIYF.

V usage is TRBV5-1 and J usage is TRBJ2-1, with D possibly matching TRBD2 (5 bases). Per germline, CDR1 SGHRS and CDR2 YFSETQ. The V end lost 2 bases, the J end lost 1 base, and 10 bases lay between the germline ends. This CDR3 is 15 amino acids long. Here the CDR3 reads CASSLEQRSYNEQFF. The CDR3 nucleotides are TGCGCCAGCAGCTTAGAACAGCGGTCCTACAATGAGCAGTTCTTC.

The rearrangement joins TRBV2 to TRBJ1-5, with 7 bases fitting TRBD1. Germline-derived CDR1 and CDR2 are SNHLY and FYNNEI. V dropped 6 bases and J dropped 6; count of bases not matched to a gene: 8. This CDR3 comprises 14 residues. The CDR3 DNA is TGTGCCAGCAGGGAACAGGGGAACGGTCAGCCCCAGCATTTT. It encodes CASREQGNGQPQHF.

V is TRBV30 and J is TRBJ2-7; 12 nucleotides line up with TRBD1. This CDR3 is 15 amino acids long. The V and J ends lost 0 bases and 6 bases, in that order; junction bases with no gene match: 6. CDR1 is GTSNPN and CDR2 is SVGIG in the germline V gene (reference sequence). The CDR3 DNA reads TGTGCCTGGAGTGTAAGGGACAGGGGGCGCCGCGAGCAGTACTTC. This sequence encodes CAWSVRDRGRREQYF.

The CDR3, as DNA: TGCAGCGTTGGGGTTAGCGGGAGTAAGGGGGGGAACACCGGGGAGCTGTTTTTT. Protein sequence: CSVGVSGSKGGNTGELFF. The V and J genes are TRBV29-1 and TRBJ2-2, with TRBD2 matching over 9 bases. CDR1 is SQVTM and CDR2 is ANQGSEA in the germline V gene. The CDR3 covers 18 residues. V shed 4 bases and J 1 base; nucleotides not matched to a gene: 13.

The V gene is TRBV3-1 (or the pseudogene TRBV3-2), the J gene TRBJ2-7, with TRBD1 as a possible D gene (5 bases). Germline CDR1 is LGHDT and CDR2 is YNNKEL (reference sequence). V lost 8 bases and J 0 bases, leaving 11 bases between the germline ends. The CDR3 consists of 13 residues. CDR3 in DNA: TGTGCCAGCCAGGGCGGTACCTCCTACGAGCAGTACTTC. The encoded protein is CASQGGTSYEQYF.

About this clone itself: This sample also contains other DNA sequences that code for the same CDR3. The V and J genes are TRBV7-2 and TRBJ1-6; 8 bases line up with TRBD1. Trimming at V came to 1 base and at J to 7 bases, leaving 0 bases not matched to a gene. This CDR3 has 14 amino acids. CDR1 and CDR2 (germline): SGHTA, FQGNSA. CDR3 in DNA: TGTGCCAGCAGCTTAGGGACAGGGAATTCACCCCTCCACTTT. Its translation: CASSLGTGNSPLHF.

The chain recombines TRBV12-3 or TRBV12-4 with TRBJ2-5; D is unclear. Trimming stripped 2 bases from V and 5 bases from J, with 6 bases between. The CDR3 covers 12 residues. DNA for the CDR3: TGTGCCAGCAGTTTAACCGGGGAGACCCAGTACTTC. As protein: CASSLTGETQYF.